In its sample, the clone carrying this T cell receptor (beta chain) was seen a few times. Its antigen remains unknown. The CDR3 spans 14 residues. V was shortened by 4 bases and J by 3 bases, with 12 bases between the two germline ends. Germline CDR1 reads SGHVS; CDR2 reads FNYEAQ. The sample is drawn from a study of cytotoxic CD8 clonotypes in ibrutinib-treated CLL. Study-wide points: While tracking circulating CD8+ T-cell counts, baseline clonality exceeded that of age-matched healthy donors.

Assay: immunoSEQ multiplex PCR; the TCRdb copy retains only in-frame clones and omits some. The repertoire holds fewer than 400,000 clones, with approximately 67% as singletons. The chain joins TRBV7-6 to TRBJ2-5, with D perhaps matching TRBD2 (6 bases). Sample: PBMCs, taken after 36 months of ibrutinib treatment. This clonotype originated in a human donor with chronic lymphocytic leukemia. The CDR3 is CASSSRRGKETQYF. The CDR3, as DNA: TGTGCCAGCAGCTCCCGCCGGGGGAAAGAGACCCAGTACTTC.